This TCR beta chain was sequenced during a study of identical twins. General study points: Clonotypes of the beta chain that were abundant in cord blood carried fewer insertions (memory repertoires showed none).

The length of the CDR3 is 14 residues. V was cut by 4 bases and J by 11 bases, with 18 bases left in between. Germline-derived CDR1 and CDR2 are SGHRS and YFSETQ. This clonotype was seen only a few times. Its antigen remains unknown. Via MiXCR, TCRdb re-called the 5' RACE reads, giving one row per CDR3 protein. The repertoire consists of roughly 350,000 distinct CDR3 sequences, with more than 9% occurring once and the leading ten covering just over 7%. The sample was also linked to a second study, of yellow fever vaccine responses in identical twins.

The rearrangement links TRBV5-1 to TRBJ1-4; D is uncertain. Sequencing used CD8+ T cells sorted from blood. The TCR was taken from a woman aged 18-29 years in good health. The DNA of the CDR3 is TGCGCCAGCAGCCCTCTGTTTAAGGGCAAGAAACTGTTTTTT. As protein: CASSPLFKGKKLFF.